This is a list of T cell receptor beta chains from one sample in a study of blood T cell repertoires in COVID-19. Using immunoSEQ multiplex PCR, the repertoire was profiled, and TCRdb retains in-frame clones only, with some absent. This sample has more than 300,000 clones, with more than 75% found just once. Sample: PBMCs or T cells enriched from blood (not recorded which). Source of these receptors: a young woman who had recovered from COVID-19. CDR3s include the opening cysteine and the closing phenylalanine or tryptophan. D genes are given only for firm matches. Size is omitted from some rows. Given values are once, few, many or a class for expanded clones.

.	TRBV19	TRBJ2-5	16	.	CASSIVASNYQETQYF	TGTGCCAGTAGTATAGTAGCCAGCAACTACCAAGAGACCCAGTACTTC
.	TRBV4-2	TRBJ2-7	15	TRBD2	CASSRDTSGGYEQYF	TGTGCCAGCAGCCGCGATACTAGCGGGGGTTACGAGCAGTACTTC
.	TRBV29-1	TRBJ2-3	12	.	CSAVGRADTQYF	TGCAGCGCAGTGGGGCGCGCAGATACGCAGTATTTT
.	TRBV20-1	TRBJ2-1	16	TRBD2	CSASPLAGASYNEQFF	TGCAGTGCTAGTCCGCTAGCGGGGGCTTCCTACAATGAGCAGTTCTTC
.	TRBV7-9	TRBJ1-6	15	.	CASSGEGEPNSPLHF	TGTGCCAGCAGCGGAGAGGGGGAGCCAAATTCACCCCTCCACTTT
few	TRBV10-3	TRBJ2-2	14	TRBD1	CATQGQANTGELFF	TGTGCCACGCAGGGACAGGCGAACACCGGGGAGCTGTTTTTT
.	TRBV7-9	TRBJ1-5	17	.	CASSPTFRGGGNQPQHF	TGTGCCAGCAGCCCCACTTTTCGGGGGGGAGGTAATCAGCCCCAGCATTTT
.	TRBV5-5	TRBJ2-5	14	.	CASSARWLGETQYF	TGTGCCAGCAGCGCCCGGTGGCTCGGGGAGACCCAGTACTTC
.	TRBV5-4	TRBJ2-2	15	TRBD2	CASSLSGGAAGELFF	TGTGCCAGCAGCTTAAGCGGGGGGGCCGCCGGGGAGCTGTTTTTT
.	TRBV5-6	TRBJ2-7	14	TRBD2	CASSSGTSSYEQYF	TGTGCCAGCAGCTCCGGGACTAGCTCCTACGAGCAGTACTTC
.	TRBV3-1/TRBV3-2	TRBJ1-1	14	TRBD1	CASSLPNRGTEAFF	TGTGCCAGCAGCCTCCCCAACAGGGGCACTGAAGCTTTCTTT
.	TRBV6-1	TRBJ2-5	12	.	CASSDRRRVQYF	TGTGCCAGCAGTGATCGCAGGAGGGTCCAGTACTTC
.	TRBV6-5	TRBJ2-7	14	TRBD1	CASSYSQGVYEQYF	TGTGCCAGCAGTTACTCACAGGGGGTCTACGAGCAGTACTTC
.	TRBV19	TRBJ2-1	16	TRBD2	CASSISGGGGSNEQFF	TGTGCCAGTAGTATTTCTGGCGGGGGGGGTTCCAATGAGCAGTTCTTC
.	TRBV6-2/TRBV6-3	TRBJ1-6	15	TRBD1	CASSSDRGFSSPLHF	TGTGCCAGCAGTTCAGACAGGGGCTTTAGTTCACCCCTCCACTTT
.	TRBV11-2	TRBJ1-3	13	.	CASSLAIGNTIYF	TGTGCCAGCAGCTTAGCCATTGGAAACACCATATATTTT
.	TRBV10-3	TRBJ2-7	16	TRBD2	CAISEGSGLVALEQYF	TGTGCCATCAGTGAGGGGTCAGGACTAGTCGCTCTCGAGCAGTACTTC
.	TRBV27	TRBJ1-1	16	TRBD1	CASSSPSTGSDTEAFF	TGTGCCAGCAGTTCCCCCTCGACAGGGTCTGACACTGAAGCTTTCTTT
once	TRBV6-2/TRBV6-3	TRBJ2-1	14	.	CASSKLGAYNEQFF	TGTGCCAGCAGTAAACTAGGAGCCTACAATGAGCAGTTCTTC
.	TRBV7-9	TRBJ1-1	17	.	CASSSHQGPNGPTEAFF	TGTGCCAGCAGCTCCCATCAGGGGCCCAATGGTCCCACTGAAGCTTTCTTT
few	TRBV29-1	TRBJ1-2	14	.	CSVGAAGDAYGYTF	TGCAGCGTAGGAGCGGCAGGAGACGCCTATGGCTACACCTTC
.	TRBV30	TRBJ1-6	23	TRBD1	CAWSRRALLDRGASWGNNSPLHF	TGTGCCTGGAGCCGCCGGGCCTTACTCGACAGGGGCGCCTCGTGGGGTAATAATTCACCCCTCCACTTT
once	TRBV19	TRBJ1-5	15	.	CASSNSWGPNQPQHF	TGTGCCAGTAGTAACAGCTGGGGCCCCAATCAGCCCCAGCATTTT
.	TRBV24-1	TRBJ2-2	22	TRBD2	CATSEPRVWASGITANTGELFF	TGTGCCACCAGTGAACCTCGGGTTTGGGCTAGCGGGATTACCGCGAACACCGGGGAGCTGTTTTTT
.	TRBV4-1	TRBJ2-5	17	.	CASSQGRSGWLQETQYF	TGCGCCAGCAGCCAAGGGCGAAGCGGGTGGCTTCAAGAGACCCAGTACTTC
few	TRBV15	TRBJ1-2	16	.	CATSRVGGGRDYGYTF	TGTGCCACCAGCAGAGTGGGCGGGGGACGCGACTATGGCTACACCTTC
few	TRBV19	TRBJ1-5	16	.	CASRPVRDYRNQPQHF	TGTGCCAGCCGACCGGTGCGGGACTATCGGAATCAGCCCCAGCATTTT